These T cell receptor beta chains were read from a single sample in a study of blood T cell repertoires in COVID-19. Some clones are missing from TCRdb's copy, which holds only in-frame ones; the method was immunoSEQ multiplex PCR. The sample holds roughly 120,000 clones; over 70% are singletons and the top ten take 0.8% to 1%. Sequenced sample: peripheral blood. These receptors were obtained from a woman aged 70 to 79 with acute or convalescent COVID-19. Each CDR3 is given with its conserved first and last residue. D genes are given only for firm matches. Size is omitted from some rows. Given values are once, few, many or a class for expanded clones.

j_call clone_size d_call v_call cdr3_nt cdr3_aa
TRBJ1-4 - - TRBV6-5 TGTGCCAGCAGTCGGACCCAGGGTAATGAAAAACTGTTTTTT CASSRTQGNEKLFF
TRBJ2-2 - TRBD1 TRBV7-6 TGTGCCAGCAGCCTTCGGGGAGGACAGGGGACCGGGGAGCTGTTTTTT CASSLRGGQGTGELFF
TRBJ1-6 - TRBD1 TRBV28 TGTGCCAGCAGCCGCAGACAGGGAAGAGGTTCACCCCTCCACTTT CASSRRQGRGSPLHF
TRBJ2-7 - TRBD1 TRBV18 TGTGCCAGCTCATCATTTCTAGGACAGGGTGGCGAGCAGTACTTC CASSSFLGQGGEQYF
TRBJ2-5 - TRBD1 TRBV6-2/TRBV6-3 TGTGCCAGCAGTTTTGGGGGACAGGCATCCAAAGAGACCCAGTACTTC CASSFGGQASKETQYF
TRBJ1-2 - - TRBV5-1 TGCGCCAGCAGCTTGGGGCAGGGGTCGGGGTATGGCTACACCTTC CASSLGQGSGYGYTF
TRBJ2-7 - - TRBV6-6 TGTGCCAGCAGTTACTCTCAGCAGGGCCAATCCTACGAGCAGTACTTC CASSYSQQGQSYEQYF
TRBJ2-1 few TRBD2 TRBV15 TGTGCCACCAGCAGAGGGACTAGCGGGGAAGATGAGCAGTTCTTC CATSRGTSGEDEQFF
TRBJ2-1 - TRBD1 TRBV30 TGTGCCTGTTCGACAGGGACCAATGAGCAGTTCTTC CACSTGTNEQFF
TRBJ2-1 - TRBD2 TRBV28 TGTGCCAGCAGGTTACGGACTAGCGGGAGGCGCGATGAGCAGTTCTTC CASRLRTSGRRDEQFF
TRBJ2-7 - - TRBV6-1 TGTGCCAGCAGTGATGATTCGGGTACGCGGCAGTACTTC CASSDDSGTRQYF
TRBJ1-1 - - TRBV4-1 TGCGCCAGCAGCCAAGTGGCGGGAGGGGGTGAAGCTTTCTTT CASSQVAGGGEAFF
TRBJ1-1 once TRBD1 TRBV5-6 TGTGCCAGCAGCTTGGGAATAACAGGGGGCTTGGCTTTCTTT CASSLGITGGLAFF
TRBJ2-7 - - TRBV11-2 TGTGCCAGGAAAGGGACCAGCGGGTGGAGGATTAGGGAGCAGTACTTC CARKGTSGWRIREQYF
TRBJ2-7 - TRBD2 TRBV5-4 TGTGCCAGCAGCTTGGGCCCCGGGACTAGCTCCAACGAGCAGTACTTC CASSLGPGTSSNEQYF
TRBJ1-2 - - TRBV12-3/TRBV12-4 TGTGCCAGCAGTTCGACAGAAAACTATGGCTACACCTTC CASSSTENYGYTF
TRBJ2-3 - - TRBV5-8 TGTGCCAGCAGCTTGGAGGGTGGGCCCAGACAGTCGACAGATACGCAGTATTTT CASSLEGGPRQSTDTQYF
TRBJ2-3 - TRBD2 TRBV2 TGTGCCAGCAGTGAAGGGACTAGCGTTAGCACAGATACGCAGTATTTT CASSEGTSVSTDTQYF
TRBJ2-7 few TRBD2 TRBV19 TGTGCCAGTAGTATAGGAGGACTAGCGGGCACTTACGAGCAGTACTTC CASSIGGLAGTYEQYF
TRBJ1-1 - - TRBV7-9 TGTGCCAGCACCCCGGACAGTCAGAACACTGAAGCTTTCTTT CASTPDSQNTEAFF
TRBJ2-5 - - TRBV5-5 TGTGCCAGCAGCTTTACTTACCAAGAGACCCAGTACTTC CASSFTYQETQYF
TRBJ1-5 few - TRBV5-1 TGCGCCAGCAGCTTGGAGGGGCATAGCAATCAGCCCCAGCATTTT CASSLEGHSNQPQHF
TRBJ2-1 - TRBD2 TRBV12-5 TGTGCTAGTGGTTTGGTTGGGGCTAGCGGGACTTTGAATGAGCAGTTCTTC CASGLVGASGTLNEQFF
TRBJ1-5 - - TRBV19 TGTGCCAGTAGTATGGGAGGGAATCAGCCCCAGCATTTT CASSMGGNQPQHF
TRBJ2-6 - TRBD1 TRBV28 TGTGCCAGCAGTCGACGACAGGGTCTGAGCTCTGGGGCCAACGTCCTGACTTTC CASSRRQGLSSGANVLTF
TRBJ2-3 - - TRBV11-3 TGTGCCAGCAGCTTAGGCGGGAGCACAGATACGCAGTATTTT CASSLGGSTDTQYF
TRBJ1-5 - - TRBV6-2/TRBV6-3 TGTGCCAGCAGTTTCTCGACCAGCGGGCAGCCCCAGCATTTT CASSFSTSGQPQHF
TRBJ2-2 - TRBD2 TRBV6-6 TGTGCCAGCAGCCCGGGACTAGAGTTATCCGGGGAGCTGTTTTTT CASSPGLELSGELFF
TRBJ2-5 - TRBD2 TRBV5-4 TGTGCCAGCAGCACCGGGACTAGCGGGGGAGAGACCCAGTACTTC CASSTGTSGGETQYF
TRBJ2-7 - TRBD1 TRBV5-6 TGTGCCAGCAGCTTGAGGTGGAACAGGGGCTACGAGCAGTACTTC CASSLRWNRGYEQYF
TRBJ2-7 - - TRBV3-1/TRBV3-2 TGTGCCAGCAGCCAAGGGGCAGGGTCCAGAGAGCAGTACTTC CASSQGAGSREQYF
TRBJ1-5 - TRBD1 TRBV2 TGTGCCAGCAAGGACAGGGATTATCAGCCCCAGCATTTT CASKDRDYQPQHF
TRBJ2-1 - - TRBV3-1/TRBV3-2 TGTGCCAGCAGCCAAGATATCAATGAGCAGTTCTTC CASSQDINEQFF
TRBJ2-1 - TRBD2 TRBV9 TGTGCCAGCAGCGTAGACAGCGGGACTAGCGGGGGGGCCTACAATGAGCAGTTCTTC CASSVDSGTSGGAYNEQFF
TRBJ1-5 few - TRBV19 TGTGCCAGTAGTGGCGGGGATAATCAGCCCCAGCATTTT CASSGGDNQPQHF
TRBJ2-7 - - TRBV11-2 TGTGCCAGCAGCGTTACAGAGCTTTCAGCCTACGAGCAGTACTTC CASSVTELSAYEQYF
TRBJ1-2 - TRBD1 TRBV6-1 TGTGCCAGCAGTGAAATGACAGGGGCTAACTATGGCTACACCTTC CASSEMTGANYGYTF
TRBJ1-5 - - TRBV12-3/TRBV12-4 TGTGCCAGCAGTCCGGAAGGGGGATTAGCCCAGCATTTT CASSPEGGLAQHF
TRBJ2-7 - - TRBV7-2 TGTGCCAGCAGCTTAGTAGGCGGTATTGGCTACGAGCAGTACTTC CASSLVGGIGYEQYF
TRBJ2-3 - - TRBV10-3 TGTGCCATCAGTGAGTCTGGGCAGAGTACTACAGATACGCAGTATTTT CAISESGQSTTDTQYF
TRBJ2-1 - - TRBV6-5 TGTGCCAGCAGTAGGTGGGAGAGGTACAATGAGCAGTTCTTC CASSRWERYNEQFF
TRBJ1-4 - TRBD1 TRBV7-3 TGTGCCAGCAGCTCCGGACAGGGGGAAAAACTGTTTTTT CASSSGQGEKLFF
TRBJ1-3 - TRBD1 TRBV5-1 TGCGCCAGCAGTCCAGGGGGCCTCTCTGGAAACACCATATATTTT CASSPGGLSGNTIYF
TRBJ2-7 few TRBD2 TRBV2 TGTGCCAGCAGTCGAGAGCGGGGGAGCTCCTACGAGCAGTACTTC CASSRERGSSYEQYF
TRBJ1-2 few - TRBV9 TGTGCCAGCAGCGTAACAGGGAACCACTATGGCTACACCTTC CASSVTGNHYGYTF
TRBJ1-4 few - TRBV28 TGTGCCAGCAGTAGGGCAGGGGAGGAAAAACTGTTTTTT CASSRAGEEKLFF
TRBJ1-5 - TRBD1 TRBV11-2 TGTGCCAGCAGCTTAGACTCTCAGGGGGATCAGCCCCAGCATTTT CASSLDSQGDQPQHF
TRBJ2-1 few - TRBV28 TGTGCCAGCAGTTTCCGGGGCTACAATGAGCAGTTCTTC CASSFRGYNEQFF